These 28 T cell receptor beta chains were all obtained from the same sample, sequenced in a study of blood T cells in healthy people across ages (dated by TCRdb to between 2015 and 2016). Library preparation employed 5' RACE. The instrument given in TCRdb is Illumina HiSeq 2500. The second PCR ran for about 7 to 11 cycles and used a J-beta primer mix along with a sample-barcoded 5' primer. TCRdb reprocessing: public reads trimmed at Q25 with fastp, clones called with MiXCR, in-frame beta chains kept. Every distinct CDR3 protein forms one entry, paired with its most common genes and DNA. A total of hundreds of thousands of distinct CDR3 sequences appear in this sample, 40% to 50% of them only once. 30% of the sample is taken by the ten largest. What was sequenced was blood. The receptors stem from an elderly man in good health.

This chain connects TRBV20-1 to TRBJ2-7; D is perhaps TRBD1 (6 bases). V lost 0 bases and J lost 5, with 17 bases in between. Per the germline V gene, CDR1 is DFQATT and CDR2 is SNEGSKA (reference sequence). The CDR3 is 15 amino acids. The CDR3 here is CSARDPRGWRNEQYF. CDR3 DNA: TGCAGTGCTAGAGATCCCAGGGGTTGGCGGAACGAGCAGTACTTC.

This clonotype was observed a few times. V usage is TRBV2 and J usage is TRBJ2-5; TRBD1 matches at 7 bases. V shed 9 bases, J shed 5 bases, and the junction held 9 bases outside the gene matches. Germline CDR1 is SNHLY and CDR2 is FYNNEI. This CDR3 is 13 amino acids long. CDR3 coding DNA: TGTGCCAGTGTAAGACAGGGAGTGGAGACCCAGTACTTC. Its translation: CASVRQGVETQYF.

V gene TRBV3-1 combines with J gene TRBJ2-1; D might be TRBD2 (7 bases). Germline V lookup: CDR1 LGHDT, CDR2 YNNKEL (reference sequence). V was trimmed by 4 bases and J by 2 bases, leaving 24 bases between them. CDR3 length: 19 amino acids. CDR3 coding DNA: TGTGCCAGCAGCCCGACATTAGGCGAGGGGGGGGACACCTACAATGAGCAGTTCTTC. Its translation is CASSPTLGEGGDTYNEQFF.

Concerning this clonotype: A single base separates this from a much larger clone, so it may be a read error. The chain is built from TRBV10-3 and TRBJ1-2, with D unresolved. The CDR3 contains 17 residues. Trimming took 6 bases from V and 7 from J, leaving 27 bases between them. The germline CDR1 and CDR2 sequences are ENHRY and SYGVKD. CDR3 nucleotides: TGTGCCATCAGGATTGGTCAGGTTAGCCCAAAATGGATTGGCTACACCTTC. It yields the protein CAIRIGQVSPKWIGYTF.

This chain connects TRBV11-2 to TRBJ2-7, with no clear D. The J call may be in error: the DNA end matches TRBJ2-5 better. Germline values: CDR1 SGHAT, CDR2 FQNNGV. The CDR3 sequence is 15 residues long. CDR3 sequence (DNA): TGTGCCAGCAGCTTAGCCCCCGTACGGGCGGAGACCCAGTACTTC. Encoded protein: CASSLAPVRAETQYF.

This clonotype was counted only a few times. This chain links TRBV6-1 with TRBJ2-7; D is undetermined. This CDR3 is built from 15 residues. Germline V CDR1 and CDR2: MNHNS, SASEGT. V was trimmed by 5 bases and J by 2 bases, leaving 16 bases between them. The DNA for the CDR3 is TGTGCCAGCAGTCTAAGCGCTCCCGCCACCTACGAGCAGTACTTC. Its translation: CASSLSAPATYEQYF.

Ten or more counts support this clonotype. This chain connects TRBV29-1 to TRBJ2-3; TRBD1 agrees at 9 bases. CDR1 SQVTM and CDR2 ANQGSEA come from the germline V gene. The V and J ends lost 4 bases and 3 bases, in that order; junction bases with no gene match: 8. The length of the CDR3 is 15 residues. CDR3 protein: CSVARDRVSTDTQYF. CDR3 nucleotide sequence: TGCAGCGTTGCCCGGGACAGGGTCTCAACAGATACGCAGTATTTT.

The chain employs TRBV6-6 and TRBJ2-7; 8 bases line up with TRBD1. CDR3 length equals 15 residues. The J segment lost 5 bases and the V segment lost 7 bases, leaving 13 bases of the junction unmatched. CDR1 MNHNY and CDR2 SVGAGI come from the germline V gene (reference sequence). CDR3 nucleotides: TGTGCCAGCACCGAAGAGGACAGGGCAACGAACGAGCAGTACTTC. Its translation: CASTEEDRATNEQYF.

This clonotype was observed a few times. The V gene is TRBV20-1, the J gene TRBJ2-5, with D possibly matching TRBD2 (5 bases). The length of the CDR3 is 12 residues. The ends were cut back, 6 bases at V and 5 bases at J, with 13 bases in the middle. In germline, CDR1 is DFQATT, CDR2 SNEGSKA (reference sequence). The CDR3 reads CSANLARETQYF. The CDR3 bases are TGCAGTGCCAATCTAGCTCGGGAGACCCAGTACTTC.

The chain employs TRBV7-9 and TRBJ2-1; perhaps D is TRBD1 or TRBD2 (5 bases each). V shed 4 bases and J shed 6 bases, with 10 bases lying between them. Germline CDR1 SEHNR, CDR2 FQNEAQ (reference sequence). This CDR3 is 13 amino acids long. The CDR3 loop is CASSSGTGNEQFF. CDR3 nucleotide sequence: TGTGCCAGCAGCTCGGGGACGGGCAATGAGCAGTTCTTC.

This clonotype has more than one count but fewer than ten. This chain's CDR3 is CASSSGLAGGNHYTDTQYF. In nucleotides, the CDR3 is TGTGCCAGCAGTTCGGGACTAGCGGGAGGAAACCACTACACAGATACGCAGTATTTT. The chain carries TRBV6-2 or TRBV6-3 and TRBJ2-3; 15 nucleotides line up with TRBD2. Germline CDR1 and CDR2: MNHEY and SVGEGT. CDR3 size: 19 residues. The ends lost 4 bases at V and 2 bases at J; junction bases unmatched: 10.

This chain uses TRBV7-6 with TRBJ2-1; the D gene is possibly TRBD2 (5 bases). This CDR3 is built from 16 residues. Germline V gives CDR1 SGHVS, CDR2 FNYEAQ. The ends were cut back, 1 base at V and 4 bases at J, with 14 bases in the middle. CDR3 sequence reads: CASSLVPVTKYNEQFF. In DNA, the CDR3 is TGTGCCAGCAGCTTAGTTCCCGTGACTAAATACAATGAGCAGTTCTTC.

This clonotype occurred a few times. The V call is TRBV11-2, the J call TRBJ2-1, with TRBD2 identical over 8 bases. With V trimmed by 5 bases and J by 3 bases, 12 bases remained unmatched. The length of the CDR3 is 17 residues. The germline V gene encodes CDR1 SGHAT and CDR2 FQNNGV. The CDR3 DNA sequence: TGTGCCAGCAGCCGGCGGGGGGTCAGGGAGGACTACAATGAGCAGTTCTTC. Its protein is CASSRRGVREDYNEQFF.

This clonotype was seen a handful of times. The CDR3 sequence is CASSPRQGAKNEQFF. The CDR3 bases are TGTGCCAGCTCACCGAGACAGGGGGCGAAGAATGAGCAGTTCTTC. V gene TRBV18 combines with J gene TRBJ2-1; the match to TRBD1 covers 10 bases. Germline V CDR1 and CDR2: KGHSH, LQKENI. J lost 7 bases, V lost 3 bases, and 6 bases had no gene match. This CDR3 has 15 amino acids. The whole variable domain, filled in from reference TRBV18 and TRBJ2-1, reads NAGVMQNPRHLVRRRGQEARLRCSPMKGHSHVYWYRQLPEEGLKFMVYLQKENIIDESGMPKERFSAEFPKEGPSILRIQQVVRGDSAAYFCASSPRQGAKNEQFFGPGTRLTVL.

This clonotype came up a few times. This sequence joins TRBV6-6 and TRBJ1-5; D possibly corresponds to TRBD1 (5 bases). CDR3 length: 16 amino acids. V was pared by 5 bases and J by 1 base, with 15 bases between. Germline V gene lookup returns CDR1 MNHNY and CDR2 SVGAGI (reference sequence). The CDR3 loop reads CASSQGRAGSNQPQHF. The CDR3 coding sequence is TGTGCCAGCAGTCAGGGCCGGGCGGGGAGCAATCAGCCCCAGCATTTT.

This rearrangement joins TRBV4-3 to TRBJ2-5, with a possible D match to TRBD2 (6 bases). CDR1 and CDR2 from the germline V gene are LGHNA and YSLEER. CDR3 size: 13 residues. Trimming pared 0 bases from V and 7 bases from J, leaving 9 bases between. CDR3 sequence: CASSQEAGGTQYF. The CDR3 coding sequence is TGCGCCAGCAGCCAAGAAGCCGGGGGGACCCAGTACTTC.

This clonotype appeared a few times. CDR3: CSARRQGAATKNIQYF. The CDR3 DNA is TGCAGTGCTAGACGGCAGGGGGCGGCGACCAAAAACATTCAGTACTTC. The V gene is TRBV20-1, the J gene TRBJ2-4; the match to TRBD1 covers 8 bases. The length of the CDR3 is 16 residues. Germline V gene lookup returns CDR1 DFQATT and CDR2 SNEGSKA (reference sequence). Trimming cost V 2 bases and J 2 bases; bases outside gene matches: 8.

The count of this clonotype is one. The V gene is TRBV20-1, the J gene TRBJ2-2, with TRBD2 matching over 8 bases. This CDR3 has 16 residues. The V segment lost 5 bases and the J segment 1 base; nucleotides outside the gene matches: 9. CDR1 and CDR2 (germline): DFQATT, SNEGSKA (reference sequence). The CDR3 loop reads CSAGGLGRGNTGELFF. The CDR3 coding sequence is TGCAGTGCTGGGGGACTAGGGCGTGGGAACACCGGGGAGCTGTTTTTT.

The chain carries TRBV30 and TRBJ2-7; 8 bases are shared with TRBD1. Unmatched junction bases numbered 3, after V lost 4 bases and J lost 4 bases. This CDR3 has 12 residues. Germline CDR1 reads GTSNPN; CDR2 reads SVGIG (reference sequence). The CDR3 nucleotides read TGTGCCTGGACAGGGGGCTCGTACGAGCAGTACTTC. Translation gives CAWTGGSYEQYF. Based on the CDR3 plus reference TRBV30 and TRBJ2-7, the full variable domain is SQTIHQWPATLVQPVGSPLSLECTVEGTSNPNLYWYRQAAGRGLQLLFYSVGIGQISSEVPQNLSASRPQDRQFILSSKKLLLSDSGFYLCAWTGGSYEQYFGPGTRLTVT.

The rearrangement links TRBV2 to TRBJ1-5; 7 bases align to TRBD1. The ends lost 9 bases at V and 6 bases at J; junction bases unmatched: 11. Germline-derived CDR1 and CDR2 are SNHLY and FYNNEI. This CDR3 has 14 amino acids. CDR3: CASEKGTVSQPQHF. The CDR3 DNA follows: TGTGCCAGTGAAAAAGGGACAGTCAGTCAGCCCCAGCATTTT.

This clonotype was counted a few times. The CDR3 nucleotides are TGCAGTGCTAGAGCGGTAAGCTCCTACAATGAGCAGTTCTTC. It is translated as CSARAVSSYNEQFF. The chain couples TRBV20-1 to TRBJ2-1; no reliable D call. Germline-derived CDR1 and CDR2 are DFQATT and SNEGSKA (reference sequence). Between the trimmed V and J ends, which lost 1 base and 0 bases, there was a span of 7 bases. This CDR3 contains 14 residues.

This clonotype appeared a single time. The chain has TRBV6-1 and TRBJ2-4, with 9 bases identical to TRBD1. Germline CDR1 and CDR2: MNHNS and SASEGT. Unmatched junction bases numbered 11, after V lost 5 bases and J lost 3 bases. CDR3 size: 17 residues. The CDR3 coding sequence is TGTGCCAGCAGTAGAAATACAGGGGGCGCAGGCAAAAACATTCAGTACTTC. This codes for CASSRNTGGAGKNIQYF.

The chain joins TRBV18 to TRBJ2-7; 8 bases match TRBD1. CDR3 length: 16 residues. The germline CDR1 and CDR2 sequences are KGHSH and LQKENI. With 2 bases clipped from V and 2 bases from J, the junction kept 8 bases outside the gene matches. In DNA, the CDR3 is TGTGCCAGCTCACCATTACCGGGACAGGCCACCTACGAGCAGTACTTC. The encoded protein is CASSPLPGQATYEQYF.

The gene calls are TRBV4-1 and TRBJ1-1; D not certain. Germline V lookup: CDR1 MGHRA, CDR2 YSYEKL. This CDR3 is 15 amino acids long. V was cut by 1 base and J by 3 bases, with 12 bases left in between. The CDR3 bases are TGCGCCAGCAGCCAAGTCATACGGTTAGACACTGAAGCTTTCTTT. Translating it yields CASSQVIRLDTEAFF.

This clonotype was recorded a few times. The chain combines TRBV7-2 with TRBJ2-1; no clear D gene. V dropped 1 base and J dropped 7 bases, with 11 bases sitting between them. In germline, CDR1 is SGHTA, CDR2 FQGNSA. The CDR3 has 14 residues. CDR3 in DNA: TGTGCCAGCAGCTTAGAAGGTGTATTAAATGAGCAGTTCTTC. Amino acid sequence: CASSLEGVLNEQFF.

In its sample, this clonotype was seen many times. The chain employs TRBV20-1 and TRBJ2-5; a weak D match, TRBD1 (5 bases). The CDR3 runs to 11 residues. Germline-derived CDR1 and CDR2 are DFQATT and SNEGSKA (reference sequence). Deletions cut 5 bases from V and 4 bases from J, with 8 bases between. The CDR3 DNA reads TGCAGTGCTGACAGATCAGAGACCCAGTACTTC. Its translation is CSADRSETQYF.

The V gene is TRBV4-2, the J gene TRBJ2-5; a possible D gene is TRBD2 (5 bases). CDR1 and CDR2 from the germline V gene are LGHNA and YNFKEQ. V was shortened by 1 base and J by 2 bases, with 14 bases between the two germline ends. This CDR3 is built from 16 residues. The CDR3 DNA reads TGTGCCAGCAGCCAAGCCTCCGCAGCGGAACAAGAGACCCAGTACTTC. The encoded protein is CASSQASAAEQETQYF.

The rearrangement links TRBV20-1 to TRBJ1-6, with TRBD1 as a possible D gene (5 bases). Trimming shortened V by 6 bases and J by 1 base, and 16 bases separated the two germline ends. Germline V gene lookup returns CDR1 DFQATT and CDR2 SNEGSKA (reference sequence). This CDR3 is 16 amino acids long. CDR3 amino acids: CSAEGRARSYNSPLHF. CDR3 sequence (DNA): TGCAGTGCCGAGGGCAGGGCCCGATCCTATAATTCACCCCTCCACTTT.